This T cell receptor (beta chain) was observed in a study of radiotherapy plus CTLA-4 blockade in lung cancer. Study-wide findings and caveats: In blood, tumor-derived TCR clones expanded after radiotherapy plus ipilimumab. It was early blood T cell clone dynamics, with interferon-beta, that reportedly best predicted response.

Sequencing used immunoSEQ multiplex PCR; TCRdb keeps in-frame clones, though not all of them. Found here are about 66,000 clones, around 83% of them singletons; the top ten hold approximately 4.1%. This clone has a handful of counts. Its antigen remains unknown. The origin of this receptor is a human donor with non-small cell lung cancer who had a partial response to radiotherapy plus ipilimumab. This sample comprised peripheral blood, obtained from a patient treated with radiotherapy plus ipilimumab.

The CDR3 nucleotides are TGTGCCAGCAGCCAGCGAAACGGGGGGAACACTGAAGCTTTCTTT. Translating gives CASSQRNGGNTEAFF. The rearrangement links TRBV11-2 to TRBJ1-1, with D perhaps matching TRBD1 (5 bases). This CDR3 comprises 15 residues. The V end was cut by 5 bases, the J end by 1 base, with 14 bases between. Germline lookup yields CDR1 SGHAT and CDR2 FQNNGV.